These T cell receptor beta chains were read from a single sample in a study of human T cells and chemical hapten exposure. MiXCR, applied by TCRdb to the RACE reads, yields one record per CDR3 protein. The sample contains about 82,000 distinct CDR3 sequences, 10% to 15% of which appear only once. The input for sequencing was whole blood, taken in connection with sensitization to the hapten diphenylcyclopropenone (DPC). The receptors originated from a woman aged 45-59 years with alopecia areata. Some clones in this sample may be carry-over from other donors' samples. Each CDR3 is given with its conserved first and last residue. A D gene is named only where the DNA matches it firmly. Only part of the rows carry a size: once, few, many, or a class if the clone is expanded.

clone size,D gene,J gene,CDR3 length,V gene,CDR3 protein,CDR3 DNA
many,TRBD1,TRBJ1-5,15,TRBV12-3/TRBV12-4,CASSSRQGGNQPQHF,TGTGCCAGCAGTAGTCGACAGGGTGGCAATCAGCCCCAGCATTTT
few,-,TRBJ2-3,15,TRBV3-1,CASSLRHGSTDTQYF,TGTGCCAGCAGCCTCCGCCATGGGAGCACAGATACGCAGTATTTT
many,-,TRBJ2-7,14,TRBV20-1,CSARAAGLSYEQYF,TGCAGTGCTAGGGCGGCAGGACTTTCCTACGAGCAGTACTTC
few,-,TRBJ2-2,14,TRBV5-1,CASSLDGYTGELFF,TGCGCCAGCAGCTTGGACGGCTACACCGGGGAGCTGTTTTTT
-,TRBD1,TRBJ1-5,14,TRBV29-1,CSVWDRAHNQPQHF,TGCAGCGTCTGGGACAGGGCGCACAATCAGCCCCAGCATTTT
-,TRBD1,TRBJ1-1,15,TRBV7-2,CASSTDRVEGTEAFF,TGTGCCAGCAGCACGGACAGGGTGGAGGGCACTGAAGCTTTCTTT
few,-,TRBJ1-1,16,TRBV7-2,CASSPVLGSMNTEAFF,TGTGCCAGCAGCCCCGTCTTAGGTTCGATGAACACTGAAGCTTTCTTT
few,-,TRBJ2-4,13,TRBV20-1,CSAPVSGKNIQYF,TGCAGTGCCCCTGTCAGCGGTAAAAACATTCAGTACTTC
many,TRBD2,TRBJ2-5,16,TRBV27,CASSSTSGRVQETQYF,TGTGCCAGCAGTTCGACTAGCGGGAGAGTTCAAGAGACCCAGTACTTC
many,-,TRBJ2-3,13,TRBV5-4,CASSNLNRDTQYF,TGTGCCAGCAGCAACTTAAATCGGGATACGCAGTATTTT
-,TRBD2,TRBJ2-4,16,TRBV12-3/TRBV12-4,CASSLASGSLSNIQYF,TGTGCCAGCAGTTTAGCGAGCGGGAGCCTTTCGAACATTCAGTACTTC
few,TRBD2,TRBJ2-7,16,TRBV5-4,CASSGRLAGGTYEQYF,TGTGCCAGCAGCGGAAGACTAGCGGGAGGTACCTACGAGCAGTACTTC
-,TRBD2,TRBJ2-5,16,TRBV5-1,CASSSRLASYQETQYF,TGCGCCAGCAGCTCCCGACTAGCGTCGTACCAAGAGACCCAGTACTTC
-,-,TRBJ1-2,13,TRBV5-1,CASSLDSYYGYTF,TGCGCCAGCAGCTTGGACAGCTACTATGGCTACACCTTC
few,TRBD1,TRBJ2-5,17,TRBV7-2,CASSLRGTGIRKETQYF,TGTGCCAGCAGCCTACGAGGGACAGGGATTAGAAAAGAGACCCAGTACTTC
many,-,TRBJ1-1,11,TRBV29-1,CSSYLNTEAFF,TGCAGCAGCTATCTGAACACTGAAGCTTTCTTT
few,-,TRBJ2-7,14,TRBV3-1,CASSQRNRAYEQYF,TGTGCCAGCAGCCAAAGGAATCGAGCCTACGAGCAGTACTTC
many,-,TRBJ2-5,14,TRBV29-1,CSVPGTQTWETQYF,TGCAGCGTTCCCGGGACACAGACGTGGGAGACCCAGTACTTC
few,-,TRBJ1-1,14,TRBV18,CASSQQGGNTEAFF,TGTGCCAGCTCTCAACAGGGTGGTAACACTGAAGCTTTCTTT
many,TRBD2,TRBJ2-1,19,TRBV7-6,CASSSRTSGRAPSYNEQFF,TGTGCCAGCAGCTCGAGGACTAGCGGGAGGGCCCCCTCCTACAATGAGCAGTTCTTC
few,-,TRBJ2-1,16,TRBV7-2,CASSLFMGHPYNEQFF,TGTGCCAGCAGCTTATTTATGGGTCACCCCTACAATGAGCAGTTCTTC
many,-,TRBJ1-1,13,TRBV20-1,CSARGGGGTEAFF,TGCAGTGCTAGAGGCGGGGGAGGAACTGAAGCTTTCTTT
-,-,TRBJ2-3,14,TRBV5-5,CASSLPVGTDTQYF,TGTGCCAGCAGCCTGCCGGTGGGGACAGATACGCAGTATTTT
-,-,TRBJ1-5,13,TRBV7-2,CASSFRGTQPQHF,TGTGCCAGCAGCTTTCGGGGGACTCAGCCCCAGCATTTT
many,-,TRBJ2-5,14,TRBV29-1,CSVEMIGLLETQYF,TGCAGCGTTGAGATGATTGGGCTTTTAGAGACCCAGTACTTC
few,-,TRBJ1-6,16,TRBV7-2,CASSLAGDSYNSPLHF,TGTGCCAGCAGCTTAGCGGGGGATTCCTATAATTCACCCCTCCACTTT
-,-,TRBJ2-1,15,TRBV29-1,CSVEKGGRGLDEQFF,TGCAGCGTTGAAAAGGGAGGCAGGGGCTTGGATGAGCAGTTCTTC
many,TRBD2,TRBJ2-1,17,TRBV29-1,CSVDNTGSGRRNNEQFF,TGCAGCGTTGACAATACGGGAAGCGGGAGACGGAACAATGAGCAGTTCTTC
-,TRBD1,TRBJ2-1,16,TRBV7-2,CASSSNSGTGMNEQFF,TGTGCCAGCAGCTCTAATTCCGGGACAGGGATGAATGAGCAGTTCTTC
few,TRBD2,TRBJ2-7,15,TRBV11-2,CASSLGSGAPYEQYF,TGTGCCAGCAGCTTAGGGAGCGGGGCGCCCTACGAGCAGTACTTC
few,-,TRBJ1-2,13,TRBV6-1,CASSGEGVGGYTF,TGTGCCAGCAGCGGGGAGGGGGTCGGTGGCTACACCTTC
-,-,TRBJ1-1,13,TRBV11-2,CASSFNGGAEAFF,TGTGCCAGCAGCTTCAACGGGGGAGCTGAAGCTTTCTTT
many,TRBD1,TRBJ2-7,13,TRBV20-1,CSARWDRGYEQYF,TGCAGTGCTAGGTGGGACAGGGGTTACGAGCAGTACTTC
once,-,TRBJ1-4,15,TRBV5-1,CASSFVSNINEKLFF,TGCGCCAGCAGCTTTGTGTCAAATATTAATGAAAAACTGTTTTTT
few,TRBD1,TRBJ2-2,13,TRBV20-1,CSAGQGATGELFF,TGCAGTGCCGGACAGGGGGCGACCGGGGAGCTGTTTTTT
-,TRBD2,TRBJ2-1,21,TRBV2,CARTGNTGLAGGSGSYNEQFF,TGTGCCAGAACCGGAAATACTGGACTAGCGGGAGGGTCAGGATCGTACAATGAGCAGTTCTTC
many,TRBD1,TRBJ2-1,16,TRBV5-4,CASSFDGTGYRNEQFF,TGTGCCAGCAGCTTTGACGGGACAGGGTATCGCAATGAGCAGTTCTTC